This entry lists 7 T cell receptor beta chains sequenced from one sample in a study of blood T cells in healthy people across ages. Next came a second PCR, run for about 6 to 12 cycles, which used a sample-barcoded 5' primer along with a J-beta primer mix. One entry per CDR3 protein results from TCRdb running MiXCR on the 5' RACE reads. The sample yields some 1,800,000 distinct CDR3 sequences, around 40% seen once. Sequences were obtained from blood. These receptor sequences come from a human donor in good health.

The V call is TRBV7-6, the J call TRBJ1-6, with 7 bases fitting TRBD1. The CDR3 is 14 amino acids. The germline CDR1 and CDR2 sequences are SGHVS and FNYEAQ. The V segment lost 0 bases and the J segment 15 bases; nucleotides outside the gene matches: 8. The CDR3 region is CASSLAGGQALLHF. CDR3 bases: TGTGCCAGCAGCTTAGCAGGTGGACAGGCCCTCCTCCACTTT.

V and J are TRBV5-5 and TRBJ2-3, with D unresolved. Germline CDR1 SGHKS, CDR2 YYEKEE (reference sequence). This CDR3 comprises 15 residues. The V end lost 0 bases, the J end lost 4 bases, and 12 bases lay between the germline ends. The DNA for the CDR3 is TGTGCCAGCAGCTTGGCTCGGTTTGTGGCAGATACGCAGTATTTT. Translation: CASSLARFVADTQYF.

This clonotype has a handful of counts. The CDR3 nucleotides are TGCAGCGTGGACCTGGGGACTGGTTCAAATGAGCAGTTCTTC. Translated: CSVDLGTGSNEQFF. This chain links TRBV29-1 with TRBJ2-1; perhaps TRBD2 as D (6 bases). CDR1 and CDR2 from the germline V gene are SQVTM and ANQGSEA. The CDR3 has 14 amino acids. Trimming took 6 bases from V and 7 from J, leaving 19 bases between them.

This clonotype was seen just once. V gene TRBV7-8 combines with J gene TRBJ2-3; 10 nucleotides align to TRBD1. Trimming removed 5 bases from V and 4 bases from J; junction bases left unmatched: 9. The CDR3 totals 16 residues. The V gene's germline CDR1 is SGHVS and CDR2 FQNEAQ. CDR3 region: CASSNRQGAWADTQYF. The CDR3 DNA reads as TGTGCCAGCAGCAATCGACAGGGGGCATGGGCAGATACGCAGTATTTT.

The CDR3 DNA is TGTGCCAGCAGCCAAGACCGGATGGATACGCAGTATTTT. This translates into CASSQDRMDTQYF. The rearrangement uses TRBV14 and TRBJ2-3; no clear D gene. The V gene's germline CDR1 is SGHDN and CDR2 FVKESK. With 0 bases removed from V and 6 bases from J, the gap between germline ends came to 7 bases. The CDR3 runs to 13 residues.

This clonotype was seen only a few times. At one boundary the junction diverges from the germline segment, which might be a read error. The chain employs TRBV7-2 and TRBJ2-3, with D unresolved. CDR1 and CDR2 (germline): SGHTA, FQGNSA. The CDR3 loop spans 15 amino acids. CDR3 sequence reads: CAGSLAWQAIDTQYF. In DNA, the CDR3 is TGTGCCGGCAGCTTAGCTTGGCAGGCGATAGATACGCAGTATTTT.

Here the CDR3 reads CASSLETGVDNEQFF. The CDR3, as DNA: TGTGCCAGCAGCTTAGAGACAGGGGTAGACAATGAGCAGTTCTTC. This chain joins TRBV5-5 and TRBJ2-1, with TRBD1 matching over 8 bases. Germline V gives CDR1 SGHKS, CDR2 YYEKEE (reference sequence). The CDR3 has 15 amino acids. With 2 bases clipped from V and 5 bases from J, the junction kept 6 bases outside the gene matches.